One and the same sample provided the 31 T cell receptor beta chains below, sequenced in a study of cytomegalovirus exposure and HLA in healthy donors. 13 Jbeta primers and 60 Vbeta primers were used for the PCR. Generated by immunoSEQ multiplex PCR, the TCRdb table keeps only in-frame clones and is missing some. The top ten clones hold around a tenth of a sample with about 160,000 clones, roughly 80% of them seen once. The specimen was PBMCs. The source is a man aged 45-65 years in good health and CMV-seropositive.

The rearrangement links TRBV30 to TRBJ1-6; D is uncertain. Between the trimmed V and J ends, which lost 5 bases and 7 bases, there was a span of 6 bases. CDR3 size: 11 residues. CDR1 and CDR2 (germline): GTSNPN, SVGIG (reference sequence). In nucleotides, the CDR3 is TGTGCCTGGGGTCGGAATTCACCCCTCCACTTT. This gives the protein CAWGRNSPLHF.

V gene TRBV5-8 combines with J gene TRBJ2-3; a possible D gene is TRBD2 (5 bases). CDR3 length equals 14 residues. CDR1 and CDR2 from the germline V gene are SGHTS and YDEGEE. The V gene lost 2 bases and the J gene lost 3 bases, with 10 bases spanning the gap. The CDR3 DNA follows: TGTGCCAGCAGCTTCGGGGTTGGGACAGATACGCAGTATTTT. Encoded protein: CASSFGVGTDTQYF.

V is TRBV4-2 and J is TRBJ2-5, with TRBD2 matching 7 bases. The CDR3 is 16 residues long. V lost 3 bases to trimming and J lost 5 bases; unmatched junction nucleotides: 12. Germline CDR1 reads LGHNA; CDR2 reads YNFKEQ. CDR3 amino acids: CASSHGDRAGDETQYF. CDR3 DNA sequence: TGTGCCAGCAGCCACGGGGACCGGGCGGGAGACGAGACCCAGTACTTC.

The chain has TRBV11-1 and TRBJ1-6; D remains unclear. V shed 7 bases and J shed 7 bases, with 14 bases lying between them. The germline CDR1 and CDR2 sequences are SGHAT and FQDESV (reference sequence). The CDR3 loop spans 14 amino acids. The CDR3 protein is CASTATGRNSPLHF. As DNA, the CDR3 is TGTGCCAGCACCGCCACGGGGAGGAATTCACCCCTCCACTTT.

The chain couples TRBV2 to TRBJ1-4; TRBD1 matches 9 bases. The CDR3 runs 15 residues. CDR1 SNHLY and CDR2 FYNNEI come from the germline V gene. The J segment lost 7 bases and the V segment lost 5 bases, leaving 8 bases of the junction unmatched. CDR3 DNA: TGTGCCAGCAGTCCCCGGACAGGGGAGGCTGAAAAACTGTTTTTT. As protein: CASSPRTGEAEKLFF. Complete variable domain (other parts from reference TRBV2 and TRBJ1-4): EPEVTQTPSHQVTQMGQEVILRCVPISNHLYFYWYRQILGQKVEFLVSFYNNEISEKSEIFDDQFSVERPDGSNFTLKIRSTKLEDSAMYFCASSPRTGEAEKLFFGSGTQLSVL.

The genes are TRBV9 and TRBJ2-1, with 13 bases matching TRBD2. The V gene end was trimmed by 1 base and the J gene end by 4 bases; junction bases not matched to a gene: 2. The CDR3 has 16 residues. Germline CDR1 is SGDLS and CDR2 is YYNGEE. CDR3 sequence: CASSVRGLAGYNEQFF. CDR3 DNA: TGTGCCAGCAGCGTAAGGGGACTAGCGGGGTACAATGAGCAGTTCTTC.

This chain links TRBV9 with TRBJ2-5, with 8 bases matching TRBD1. The ends lost 0 bases at V and 4 bases at J; junction bases unmatched: 2. The germline CDR1 and CDR2 sequences are SGDLS and YYNGEE. CDR3 length equals 14 residues. The CDR3 DNA is TGTGCCAGCAGCGTAGGGACAGGGAGAGAGACCCAGTACTTC. Its translation is CASSVGTGRETQYF.

Notes on this clone: Other nucleotide sequences from this sample produce the same CDR3. The CDR3 sequence is CASSLVGGGQPQHF. CDR3 bases: TGTGCCAGCAGCTTAGTCGGGGGAGGCCAGCCCCAGCATTTT. V and J are TRBV7-2 and TRBJ1-5; D is possibly TRBD1 (5 bases). The CDR3 consists of 14 residues. The V end was cut by 1 base, the J end by 7 bases, with 11 bases between. Germline loops: CDR1 SGHTA, CDR2 FQGNSA. Combining the CDR3 with reference TRBV7-2 and TRBJ1-5 gives the whole variable domain GAGVSQSPSNKVTEKGKDVELRCDPISGHTALYWYRQSLGQGLEFLIYFQGNSAPDKSGLPSDRFSAERTGGSVSTLTIQRTQQEDSAVYLCASSLVGGGQPQHFGDGTRLSIL.

This clone was seen a single time. The chain links TRBV7-9 to TRBJ1-1; TRBD1 might be the D (5 bases). Trimming shortened V by 3 bases and J by 4 bases, and 9 bases separated the two germline ends. CDR3 size: 13 residues. The germline CDR1 and CDR2 sequences are SEHNR and FQNEAQ (reference sequence). The CDR3 sequence is CASSFNRGTEAFF. Written as DNA, the CDR3 is TGTGCCAGCAGCTTCAATAGGGGCACTGAAGCTTTCTTT.

V gene TRBV7-2 combines with J gene TRBJ1-2; tentative D call: TRBD1 (5 bases). Germline CDR1 and CDR2: SGHTA and FQGNSA. The germline V and J ends were trimmed by 5 bases and 1 base, with 11 bases remaining between them. The CDR3 sequence is 14 residues long. The CDR3 here is CASSPVQGNYGYTF. CDR3 nucleotides: TGTGCCAGCAGCCCTGTCCAGGGTAACTATGGCTACACCTTC.

V gene TRBV29-1 combines with J gene TRBJ2-1; no clear D. V gave up 5 bases and J gave up 6 bases, with 11 bases separating them. This CDR3 has 12 amino acids. CDR1 and CDR2 from the germline V gene are SQVTM and ANQGSEA. The CDR3 DNA is TGCAGCGTTTTACCCAACACCAATGAGCAGTTCTTC. Translation gives CSVLPNTNEQFF.

This clone was counted a single time. Other DNA sequences in the same sample also yield this CDR3. The CDR3 protein is CASRKGEGVSEAFF. The CDR3 DNA reads as TGTGCCAGTAGGAAAGGAGAGGGGGTATCTGAAGCTTTCTTT. The chain links TRBV2 to TRBJ1-1; D is possibly TRBD1 (6 bases). CDR1 is SNHLY and CDR2 is FYNNEI in the germline V gene. The CDR3 sequence is 14 residues long. Trimming took 9 bases from V and 6 from J, leaving 20 bases between them.

CDR3 protein: CASSPYGLEGYTF. CDR3 bases: TGTGCCAGCAGCCCATACGGACTGGAGGGCTACACCTTC. The rearrangement links TRBV28 to TRBJ1-2, with D unclear. Trimming pared 6 bases from V and 8 bases from J, leaving 16 bases between. CDR3 length: 13 residues. CDR1 is MDHEN and CDR2 is SYDVKM in the germline V gene.

The rearrangement links TRBV4-3 to TRBJ2-7, with 7 bases that match TRBD1. V was clipped by 1 base and J by 2 bases; unmatched bases: 5. Germline loops: CDR1 LGHNA, CDR2 YSLEER. The CDR3 extends over 15 amino acids. This CDR3 reads CASSQGYRGTYEQYF. The CDR3 nucleotides read TGCGCCAGCAGCCAAGGCTACAGGGGAACCTACGAGCAGTACTTC.

The chain recombines TRBV4-2 with TRBJ1-2, with D possibly being TRBD1 (5 bases). CDR3 length: 15 residues. CDR1 LGHNA and CDR2 YNFKEQ come from the germline V gene. Trimming left V 4 bases short and J 3 bases short, with 15 bases between. DNA for the CDR3: TGTGCCAGCAGCCCGGTGACAGACACTCACTATGGCTACACCTTC. Translating it yields CASSPVTDTHYGYTF.

CDR3 region: CSVAGTGNTYEQYF. Written as DNA, the CDR3 is TGCAGCGTCGCCGGGACAGGAAATACCTACGAGCAGTACTTC. The chain has TRBV29-1 and TRBJ2-7, with TRBD1 identical over 8 bases. The V gene's germline CDR1 is SQVTM and CDR2 ANQGSEA. The CDR3 is made up of 14 amino acids. V lost 6 bases, J lost 2 bases, and 9 bases stayed unmatched.

CDR3 residues: CATSRSQGAANEKLFF. The DNA for the CDR3 is TGTGCCACCAGCAGATCACAGGGGGCAGCTAATGAAAAACTGTTTTTT. The genes are TRBV15 and TRBJ1-4, with 9 bases identical to TRBD1. The germline gives CDR1 LNHNV, CDR2 YYDKDF (reference sequence). V dropped 2 bases and J dropped 3; count of bases not matched to a gene: 4. This CDR3 contains 16 residues.

This rearrangement joins TRBV14 to TRBJ1-2; tentative D call: TRBD1 (5 bases). Germline V CDR1 and CDR2: SGHDN, FVKESK. This CDR3 has 15 residues. V was clipped by 3 bases and J by 8 bases, with 19 bases between them. The CDR3, as DNA: TGTGCCAGCAGCCAGGACTTGGGGGTCGCGGGGGGCTACACCTTC. As protein: CASSQDLGVAGGYTF.

This clone was counted between two and nine times. CDR3 loop: CASSVRDGYTF. In DNA, the CDR3 is TGTGCCAGCAGCGTCAGGGATGGCTACACCTTC. The V and J genes are TRBV6-5 and TRBJ1-2; perhaps TRBD1 as D (5 bases). V lost 6 bases, J lost 6 bases, and 8 bases lay in between. CDR1 and CDR2 from the germline V gene are MNHEY and SVGAGI. This CDR3 spans 11 amino acids.

The chain links TRBV11-2 to TRBJ2-1; 10 nucleotides match TRBD2. V lost 3 bases, J lost 4 bases, and 3 bases stayed unmatched. This CDR3 has 15 amino acids. Germline CDR1 and CDR2: SGHAT and FQNNGV. The CDR3 here is CASSFSGGLYNEQFF. The CDR3 DNA reads as TGTGCCAGCAGCTTTAGCGGGGGGCTATACAATGAGCAGTTCTTC. The full variable domain, completed using reference TRBV11-2 and TRBJ2-1, is EAGVAQSPRYKIIEKRQSVAFWCNPISGHATLYWYQQILGQGPKLLIQFQNNGVVDDSQLPKDRFSAERLKGVDSTLKIQPAKLEDSAVYLCASSFSGGLYNEQFFGPGTRLTVL.

The chain uses TRBV7-2 and TRBJ2-2; 8 nucleotides line up with TRBD1. The CDR3 extends over 15 amino acids. V lost 7 bases and J lost 1; bases outside the gene matches: 5. From germline, CDR1 is SGHTA and CDR2 FQGNSA. The CDR3 protein is CASTWTGLNTGELFF. The CDR3 nucleotides are TGTGCCAGCACCTGGACAGGGCTGAACACCGGGGAGCTGTTTTTT.

This clone occurred a few times. This sequence joins TRBV5-4 and TRBJ2-2, with TRBD2 as a possible D gene (5 bases). The CDR3 sequence is 15 residues long. Germline CDR1 SGHNT, CDR2 YYREEE (reference sequence). V was shortened by 0 bases and J by 4 bases, with 10 bases between the two germline ends. The chain's CDR3 is CASSLGGLGTGELFF. The CDR3 region has the DNA TGTGCCAGCAGCTTGGGCGGGCTGGGCACCGGGGAGCTGTTTTTT. Together with reference TRBV5-4 and TRBJ2-2, the CDR3 gives the full variable domain: ETGVTQSPTHLIKTRGQQVTLRCSSQSGHNTVSWYQQALGQGPQFIFQYYREEENGRGNFPPRFSGLQFPNYSSELNVNALELDDSALYLCASSLGGLGTGELFFGEGSRLTVL.

This clone was found a few times. V and J are TRBV14 and TRBJ1-1, with 7 bases identical to TRBD1. V shed 5 bases and J 5 bases; nucleotides not matched to a gene: 8. CDR1 and CDR2 from the germline V gene are SGHDN and FVKESK. The CDR3 totals 14 residues. The CDR3 bases are TGTGCCAGCAGCTTCAGGGGGAGTTGGACTGAAGCTTTCTTT. As protein: CASSFRGSWTEAFF. Filled out from reference TRBV14 and TRBJ1-1, the complete variable domain reads EAGVTQFPSHSVIEKGQTVTLRCDPISGHDNLYWYRRVMGKEIKFLLHFVKESKQDESGMPNNRFLAERTGGTYSTLKVQPAELEDSGVYFCASSFRGSWTEAFFGQGTRLTVV.

This clone was seen only a few times. As DNA, the CDR3 is TGTGCCAGCAGCTTAGGACTGGACAGGGCCGCGTCTGGGGCCAACGTCCTGACTTTC. Protein sequence: CASSLGLDRAASGANVLTF. This chain uses TRBV7-9 with TRBJ2-6, with 8 bases lining up with TRBD1. CDR1 and CDR2 (germline): SEHNR, FQNEAQ (reference sequence). CDR3 size: 19 residues. The ends lost 1 base at V and 1 base at J; junction bases unmatched: 9.

This clone was recorded a few times. J is TRBJ2-7 and V is TRBV5-1, with 8 bases lining up with TRBD1. The ends lost 0 bases at V and 5 bases at J; junction bases unmatched: 7. In germline, CDR1 is SGHRS, CDR2 YFSETQ. The CDR3 has 15 amino acids. The chain's CDR3 is CASSLGQGRFHEQYF. In DNA, the CDR3 is TGCGCCAGCAGCTTGGGACAGGGGCGTTTCCACGAGCAGTACTTC.

This rearrangement joins TRBV21-1 to TRBJ2-7; TRBD1 reflects the table's D call only, with no check against the DNA. TRBV21-1 is a pseudogene segment. The CDR3 is made up of 17 amino acids. CDR3 sequence: CASSTTAPGQGSSEQYF. The DNA for the CDR3 is TGTGCCAGCAGCACCACTGCACCGGGACAGGGGTCCTCTGAGCAGTACTTC.

This chain links TRBV5-4 with TRBJ2-3, with D maybe TRBD1 (6 bases). CDR1 is SGHNT and CDR2 is YYREEE in the germline V gene (reference sequence). Between the trimmed V and J ends, which lost 9 bases and 2 bases, there was a span of 13 bases. The CDR3 is 13 amino acids. The CDR3 bases are TGTGCCATCTTCCGGGACAACACAGATACGCAGTATTTT. This gives the protein CAIFRDNTDTQYF.

V gene TRBV5-1 combines with J gene TRBJ1-1; weak D call: TRBD1 (5 bases). The CDR3 is 13 residues long. CDR1 and CDR2 (germline): SGHRS, YFSETQ. The ends were cut back, 0 bases at V and 6 bases at J, with 9 bases in the middle. This chain's CDR3 is CASSLGRGAEAFF. CDR3 coding DNA: TGCGCCAGCAGCTTGGGGCGGGGCGCTGAAGCTTTCTTT.

The V call is TRBV28, the J call TRBJ2-4, with D perhaps TRBD2 (5 bases). The germline V gene encodes CDR1 MDHEN and CDR2 SYDVKM. This CDR3 has 13 residues. The V gene lost 6 bases and the J gene lost 8 bases, with 14 bases spanning the gap. The CDR3 loop is CASRTGKTDIQYF. DNA for the CDR3: TGTGCCAGCAGGACCGGGAAAACGGACATTCAGTACTTC.

The chain's CDR3 is CASSLTHSNTEAFF. In DNA form, the CDR3 reads TGTGCCAGCAGTTTGACACACTCAAACACTGAAGCTTTCTTT. The chain carries TRBV28 and TRBJ1-1; D not certain. Germline CDR1 is MDHEN and CDR2 is SYDVKM. This CDR3 spans 14 amino acids. V was shortened by 3 bases and J by 2 bases, with 10 bases between the two germline ends.

This rearrangement joins TRBV5-6 to TRBJ2-5; a weak D match, TRBD2 (6 bases). V was shortened by 1 base and J by 2 bases, with 12 bases between the two germline ends. Germline V lookup: CDR1 SGHDT, CDR2 YYEEEE. The CDR3 extends over 15 amino acids. This chain's CDR3 is CASSLTPGRQETQYF. The DNA of the CDR3 is TGTGCCAGCAGCTTGACGCCAGGGAGGCAAGAGACCCAGTACTTC.